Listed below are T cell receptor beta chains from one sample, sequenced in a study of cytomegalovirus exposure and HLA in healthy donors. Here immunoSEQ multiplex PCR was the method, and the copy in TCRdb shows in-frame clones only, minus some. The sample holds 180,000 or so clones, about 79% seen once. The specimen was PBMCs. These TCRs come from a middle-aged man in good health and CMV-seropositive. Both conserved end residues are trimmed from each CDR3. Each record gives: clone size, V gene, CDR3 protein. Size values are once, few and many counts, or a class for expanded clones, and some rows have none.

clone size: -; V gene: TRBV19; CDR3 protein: ASSLAGGVDNEQF
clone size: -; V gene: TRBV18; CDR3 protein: ASSPLSTHVEQY
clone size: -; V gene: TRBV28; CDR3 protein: ASSLSFTEAF
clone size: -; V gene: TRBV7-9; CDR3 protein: AIEGRETQY
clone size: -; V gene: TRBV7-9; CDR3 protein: ASSPGTGRLLDVEAF
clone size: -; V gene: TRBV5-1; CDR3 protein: ASSGASSYNEQF
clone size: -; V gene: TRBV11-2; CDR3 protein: ASSFGGSYEQY
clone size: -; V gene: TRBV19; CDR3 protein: ASRPQGTDTQY
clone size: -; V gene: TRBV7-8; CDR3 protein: ASSLTGFLSTEAF
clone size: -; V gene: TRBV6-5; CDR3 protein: ASSYSGTVSQEKLF
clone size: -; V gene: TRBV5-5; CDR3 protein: ASSPRETQY
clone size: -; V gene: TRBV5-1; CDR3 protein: ASSPGQGSAGELF
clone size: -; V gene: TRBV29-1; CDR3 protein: SACSQENTEAF
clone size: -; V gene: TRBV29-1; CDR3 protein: SVDVVRGEQY
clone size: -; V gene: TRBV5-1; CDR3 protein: ASSLELDTEAF
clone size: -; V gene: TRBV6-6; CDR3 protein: ASNRRQTPEAF
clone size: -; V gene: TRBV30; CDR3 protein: AWSLLASYEQY
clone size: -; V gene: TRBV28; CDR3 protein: ASRDRYSYNSPLH
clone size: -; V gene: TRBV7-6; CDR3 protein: ASSPDRQNTEAF
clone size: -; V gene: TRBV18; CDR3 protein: ASSPPGLAPHEQY
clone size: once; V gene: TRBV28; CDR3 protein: ASSLIGGQPQH
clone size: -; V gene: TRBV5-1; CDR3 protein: ASSLGHGSGELF
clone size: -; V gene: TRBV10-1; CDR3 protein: ASSMTSGETQY
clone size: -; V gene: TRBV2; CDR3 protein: ASRIGRNQPQH
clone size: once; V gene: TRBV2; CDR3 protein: ASKDRGHEQY
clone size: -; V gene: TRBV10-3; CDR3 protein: ASEESRYNEQF
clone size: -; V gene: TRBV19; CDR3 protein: ASSPMGGSTLHEQY
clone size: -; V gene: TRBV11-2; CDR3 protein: ASSLSYLPRGNSPLH
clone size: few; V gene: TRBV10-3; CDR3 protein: AISEPSGGQETQY
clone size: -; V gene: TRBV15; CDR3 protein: ATSRGATGSYNEQF
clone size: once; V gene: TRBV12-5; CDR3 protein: ASGLTPLGGRIRGYEQY
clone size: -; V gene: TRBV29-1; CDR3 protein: SVGDGGYGYT
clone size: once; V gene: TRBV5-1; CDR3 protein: ASSLVETGFGMSEQY